Reported below is one T cell receptor beta chain. What antigen it recognizes has not been identified. Base-call qualities are not available, and no considerably larger clone is one nucleotide away. Genomic DNA was isolated using the QIAamp DNA Blood Mini Kit and then sent out for immunoSEQ repertoire analysis. CDR3 regions were amplified by multiplex PCR from a standard quantity of genomic DNA template. The PCR products underwent sequencing on an Illumina platform. In the original analysis: Sequences were mapped to a reference, using V, D and J gene definitions from IMGT. To get rid of PCR and sequencing errors, closely related sequences were merged using a nearest-neighbor clustering algorithm. V, D and J usage was examined in productive unique and total sequences using ImmunoSEQ Analyzer tools along with R version 3.6.1. In its TCRdb copy, this immuneACCESS table keeps in-frame sequences only and misses some clones. Where compared with another copy, unresolved V genes explain less than half of these, and the others have no known cause. The D gene and trimming were derived from the DNA, and the V and J assignments and clone size from that table. The sample table contains some 1,100 clones; only one count was recorded for around 90% of them. Roughly 1.5% of the sample goes to the ten largest clones.

The sample originates from a study of immunodeficiency (dated by TCRdb to between 2017 and 2020). Turning to the overall study: Repertoire analysis was performed to search for VDJ recombination defects and oligoclonality.

The full study reports these points: Severe oligoclonality, as judged by top-100 and total clonotype frequencies, was observed in patient CD8+ T cells but not in patient CD4+ T cells. Entropy comparisons showed n=3 (open circles) for patients versus healthy controls; a thymic development effect was only suggested as possible. Compared with control CD8+ T cells, patient CD8+ T cells had restricted TRB V-J pairing and reduced productive entropy.

Germline trimming amounts to 3 bases on V and 8 bases on J, with 8 as the count of junction bases outside the gene matches. Reading the germline V gene gives CDR1 KGHDR and CDR2 SFDVKD. The CDR3 contains 16 residues, cysteine and phenylalanine counted. The sequence is cut down to CDR3 DNA, 48 bases in frame from base 1. CD3+CD8+ T cells were sorted from fresh PBMCs before TCR sequencing. This TCR came from a female donor. The sample taken for sequencing was CD8+ T cells from blood. Recombination connected TRBV24-1 to TRBJ2-1, and 11 bases in between align with TRBD1. The CDR3 protein: CATSDNGQGAVDEQFF. The bases are TGTGCCACCAGTGATAACGGACAGGGGGCGGTTGATGAGCAGTTCTTC.